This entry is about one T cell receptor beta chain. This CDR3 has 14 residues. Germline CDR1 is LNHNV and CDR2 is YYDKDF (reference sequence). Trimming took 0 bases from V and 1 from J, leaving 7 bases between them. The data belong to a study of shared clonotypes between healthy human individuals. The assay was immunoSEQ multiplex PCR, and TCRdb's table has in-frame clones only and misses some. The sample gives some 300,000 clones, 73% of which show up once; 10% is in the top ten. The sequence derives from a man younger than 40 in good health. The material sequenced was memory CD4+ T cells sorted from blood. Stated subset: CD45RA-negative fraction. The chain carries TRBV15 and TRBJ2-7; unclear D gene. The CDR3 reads CATSRDKNSYEQYF. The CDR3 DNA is TGTGCCACCAGCAGAGATAAGAATTCCTACGAGCAGTACTTC.